Sequencing of this T cell receptor beta chain was carried out in a study of T cells in tuberculosis. About the research overall: This South African cohort compared adolescents with or without latent tuberculosis against adults with active tuberculosis.

The protocol was immunoSEQ multiplex PCR, while the TCRdb copy is restricted to in-frame clones and leaves out a portion. The sample has 20,000 to 25,000 clones; about 85% are singletons. The time point denotes: new active TB diagnosis, blood taken before or within 7 days of starting treatment. The CDR3 has 16 amino acids. V dropped 2 bases and J dropped 0 bases, with 11 bases sitting between them. The V gene's germline CDR1 is SGHRS and CDR2 YFSETQ. The sequence came from an adult with tuberculosis. J is TRBJ2-2 and V is TRBV5-1, with D perhaps TRBD1 (5 bases). The sequencing here drew on PBMCs, taken at tuberculosis diagnosis. CDR3 protein: CASSFTGNANTGELFF. Here the CDR3 DNA reads TGCGCCAGCAGCTTCACAGGAAACGCGAACACCGGGGAGCTGTTTTTT.